This TCR beta chain is drawn from a study of T cell responses to AZD1222 COVID-19 vaccine. Whole-study results and caveats: Baseline seropositives among AZD1222 recipients totaled only five or six.

The V end lost 2 bases, the J end lost 0 bases, and 11 bases lay between the germline ends. The CDR3 has 15 amino acids. Germline lookup yields CDR1 LGHNA and CDR2 YNFKEQ. Here immunoSEQ multiplex PCR was the method, and the copy in TCRdb shows in-frame clones only, minus some. The table records 150,000 to 200,000 clones, 94% of them present only once. As for this clone: The antigen is not known.

Material: peripheral blood, obtained 28 days after the second AZD1222 dose. This receptor was identified in an adult who received the AZD1222 COVID-19 vaccine. The chain uses TRBV4-2 and TRBJ2-7; unclear D gene. CDR3 bases: TGTGCCAGCAGCCAAACAGACTTGCCCTCCTACGAGCAGTACTTC. This translates into CASSQTDLPSYEQYF.